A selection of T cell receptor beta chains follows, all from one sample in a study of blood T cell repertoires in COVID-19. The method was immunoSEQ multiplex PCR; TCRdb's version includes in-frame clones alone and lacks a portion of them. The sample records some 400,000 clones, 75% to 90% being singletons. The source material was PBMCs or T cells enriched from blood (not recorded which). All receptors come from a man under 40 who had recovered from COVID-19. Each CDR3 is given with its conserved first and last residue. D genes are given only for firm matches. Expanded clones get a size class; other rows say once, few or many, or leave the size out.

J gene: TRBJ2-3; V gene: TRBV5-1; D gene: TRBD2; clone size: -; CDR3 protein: CASSYSGASTDTQYF; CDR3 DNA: TGCGCCAGCAGCTATAGCGGGGCTAGCACAGATACGCAGTATTTT
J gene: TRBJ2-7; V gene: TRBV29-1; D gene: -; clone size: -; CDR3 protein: CSVVVGPTSTQQYF; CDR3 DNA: TGCAGCGTTGTGGTTGGGCCCACTAGTACGCAGCAGTACTTC
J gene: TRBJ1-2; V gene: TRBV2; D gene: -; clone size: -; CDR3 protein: CASSEADYGYTF; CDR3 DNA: TGTGCCAGCAGTGAAGCCGACTATGGCTACACCTTC
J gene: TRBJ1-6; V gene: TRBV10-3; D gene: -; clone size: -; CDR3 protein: CAISAKGVRADSPLHF; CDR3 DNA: TGTGCCATCAGTGCGAAAGGAGTCAGAGCAGATTCACCCCTCCACTTT
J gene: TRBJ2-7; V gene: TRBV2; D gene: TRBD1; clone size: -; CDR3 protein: CASSTTGQGVKGQYF; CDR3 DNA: TGTGCCAGCAGCACCACCGGACAGGGGGTTAAAGGGCAGTACTTC
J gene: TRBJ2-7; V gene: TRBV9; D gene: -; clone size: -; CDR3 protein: CASSVSGGSSYEQYF; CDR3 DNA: TGTGCCAGCAGCGTATCGGGGGGCAGCTCCTACGAGCAGTACTTC
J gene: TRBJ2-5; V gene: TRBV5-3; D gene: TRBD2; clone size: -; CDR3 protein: CVRSSRSWLAGVGTQYF; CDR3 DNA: TGTGTCAGAAGTTCGAGGAGTTGGCTAGCGGGAGTCGGGACCCAGTACTTC
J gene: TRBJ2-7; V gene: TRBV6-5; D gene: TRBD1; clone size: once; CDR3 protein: CASSCPDRGVYEQYF; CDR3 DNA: TGTGCCAGCAGTTGCCCGGACAGGGGGGTTTACGAGCAGTACTTC
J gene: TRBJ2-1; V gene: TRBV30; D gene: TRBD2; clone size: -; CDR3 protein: CAWGIAGVPSYNEQFF; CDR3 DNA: TGTGCCTGGGGAATAGCGGGAGTCCCATCCTACAATGAGCAGTTCTTC
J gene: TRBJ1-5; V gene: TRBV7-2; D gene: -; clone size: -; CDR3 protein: CASSLRRFGPQHF; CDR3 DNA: TGTGCCAGCAGCTTACGGAGGTTTGGTCCCCAGCATTTT
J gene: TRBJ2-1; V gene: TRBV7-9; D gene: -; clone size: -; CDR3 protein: CASSLVLASFYNEQFF; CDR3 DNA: TGTGCCAGCAGCTTAGTTCTGGCTAGTTTCTACAATGAGCAGTTCTTC
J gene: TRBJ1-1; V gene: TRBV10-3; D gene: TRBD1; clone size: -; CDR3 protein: CAIRERTGQGALEAFF; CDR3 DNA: TGTGCCATCAGGGAACGCACGGGACAGGGGGCGCTTGAAGCTTTCTTT
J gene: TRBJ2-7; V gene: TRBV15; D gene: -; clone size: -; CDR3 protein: CATSRDPVQSHEQYF; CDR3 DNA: TGTGCCACCAGCAGAGATCCCGTCCAGTCCCACGAGCAGTACTTC
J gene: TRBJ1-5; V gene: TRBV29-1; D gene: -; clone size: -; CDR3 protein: CSVAGVRDQPQHF; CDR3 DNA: TGCAGCGTTGCGGGGGTTCGGGATCAGCCCCAGCATTTT
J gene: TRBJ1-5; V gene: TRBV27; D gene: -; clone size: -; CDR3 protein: CASSLLNNQPQHF; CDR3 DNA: TGTGCCAGCAGTTTATTAAATAATCAGCCCCAGCATTTT
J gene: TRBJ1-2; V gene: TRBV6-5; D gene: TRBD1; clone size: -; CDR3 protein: CASRGTGRGYTF; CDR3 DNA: TGTGCCAGCAGAGGGACAGGGCGCGGCTACACCTTC
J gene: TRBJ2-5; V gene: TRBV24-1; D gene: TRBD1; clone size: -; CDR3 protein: CATSDPRDRGFETQYF; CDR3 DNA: TGTGCCACCAGTGATCCCCGGGACAGGGGATTCGAGACCCAGTACTTC
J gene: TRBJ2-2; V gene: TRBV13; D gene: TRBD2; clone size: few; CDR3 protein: CASSLRGLAGKNTGELFF; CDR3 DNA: TGTGCCAGCAGCTTAAGGGGACTAGCGGGAAAGAACACCGGGGAGCTGTTTTTT
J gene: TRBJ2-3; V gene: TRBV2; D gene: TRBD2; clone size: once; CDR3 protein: CASSETAGGTDTQYF; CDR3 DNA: TGTGCCAGCAGTGAAACGGCGGGGGGCACAGATACGCAGTATTTT
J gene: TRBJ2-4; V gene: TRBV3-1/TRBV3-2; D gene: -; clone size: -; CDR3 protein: CASSQDASQYF; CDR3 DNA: TGTGCCAGCAGCCAAGATGCCAGTCAGTACTTC
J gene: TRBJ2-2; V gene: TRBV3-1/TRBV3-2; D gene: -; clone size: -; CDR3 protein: CASSQLGRGELFF; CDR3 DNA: TGTGCCAGCAGCCAACTTGGGCGCGGGGAGCTGTTTTTT
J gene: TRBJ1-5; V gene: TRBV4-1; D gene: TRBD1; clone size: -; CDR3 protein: CASSQVGQGGQPQHF; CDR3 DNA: TGCGCCAGCAGCCAAGTGGGACAGGGTGGTCAGCCCCAGCATTTT
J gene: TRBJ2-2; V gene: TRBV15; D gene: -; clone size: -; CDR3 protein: CATGRNTGELFF; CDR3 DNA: TGTGCCACCGGGAGGAACACCGGGGAGCTGTTTTTT
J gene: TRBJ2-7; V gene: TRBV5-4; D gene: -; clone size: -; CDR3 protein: CASSLPGDYEQYF; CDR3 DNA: TGTGCCAGCAGCTTGCCCGGGGACTACGAGCAGTACTTC
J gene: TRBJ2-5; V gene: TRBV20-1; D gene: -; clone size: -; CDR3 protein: CSAGGAETQYF; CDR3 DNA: TGCAGTGCAGGGGGAGCCGAGACCCAGTACTTC
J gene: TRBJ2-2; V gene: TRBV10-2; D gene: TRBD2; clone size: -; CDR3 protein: CASRDTSGRFYAGELFF; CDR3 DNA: TGCGCCAGCAGGGATACTAGCGGGAGGTTTTATGCCGGGGAGCTGTTTTTT
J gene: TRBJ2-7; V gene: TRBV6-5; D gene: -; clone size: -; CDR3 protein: CASNAYEQYF; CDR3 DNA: TGTGCCAGTAATGCCTACGAGCAGTACTTC
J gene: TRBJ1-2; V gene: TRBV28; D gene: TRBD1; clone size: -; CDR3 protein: CASRRQGALNYGYTF; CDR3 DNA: TGTGCCAGCAGAAGACAGGGGGCGCTCAACTATGGCTACACCTTC
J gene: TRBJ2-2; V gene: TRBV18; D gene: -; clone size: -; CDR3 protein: CASSPQDRTGELFF; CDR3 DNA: TGTGCCAGCTCACCACAGGACAGAACCGGGGAGCTGTTTTTT
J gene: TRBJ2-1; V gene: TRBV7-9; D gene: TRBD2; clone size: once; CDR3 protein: CASSLVEGSGGNLNEQFF; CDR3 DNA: TGTGCCAGCAGCTTAGTCGAGGGGAGCGGGGGCAACCTTAATGAGCAGTTCTTC
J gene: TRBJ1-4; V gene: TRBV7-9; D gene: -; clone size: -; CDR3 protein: CASSLGGSPNEKLFF; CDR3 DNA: TGTGCCAGCAGCTTAGGAGGCAGCCCTAATGAAAAACTGTTTTTT
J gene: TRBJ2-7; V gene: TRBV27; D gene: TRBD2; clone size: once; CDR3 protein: CASRSLAGVYEQYF; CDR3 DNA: TGTGCCAGCAGGAGTCTAGCGGGAGTATACGAGCAGTACTTC
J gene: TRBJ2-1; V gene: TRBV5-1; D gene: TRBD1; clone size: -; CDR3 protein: CASSSGQGRVSLTDEQFF; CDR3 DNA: TGCGCCAGCAGCTCCGGACAGGGGAGGGTTTCACTGACGGATGAGCAGTTCTTC
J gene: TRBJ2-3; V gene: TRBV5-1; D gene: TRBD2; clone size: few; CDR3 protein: CASSFSGKGTDTQYF; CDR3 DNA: TGCGCCAGCAGCTTTAGCGGGAAGGGCACAGATACGCAGTATTTT
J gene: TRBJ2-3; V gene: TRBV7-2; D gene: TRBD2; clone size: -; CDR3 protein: CASSTNSGRGSDTQYF; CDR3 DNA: TGTGCCAGCAGCACAAATAGCGGGAGAGGCTCAGATACGCAGTATTTT
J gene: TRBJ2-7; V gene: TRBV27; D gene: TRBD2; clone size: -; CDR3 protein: CASRASGGAYEQYF; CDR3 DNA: TGTGCCAGCAGAGCTAGCGGAGGGGCCTACGAGCAGTACTTC
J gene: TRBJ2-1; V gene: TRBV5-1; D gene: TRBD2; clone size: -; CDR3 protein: CASTSSGGGHNEQFF; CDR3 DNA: TGCGCCAGCACCTCCTCGGGGGGAGGTCACAATGAGCAGTTCTTC
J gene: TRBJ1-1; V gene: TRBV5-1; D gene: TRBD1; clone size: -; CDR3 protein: CASSLAGTGTNTEAFF; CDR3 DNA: TGCGCCAGCAGTCTTGCCGGGACAGGGACGAACACTGAAGCTTTCTTT
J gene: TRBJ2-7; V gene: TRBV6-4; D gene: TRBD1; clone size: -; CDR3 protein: CASRGDRGPLYEQYF; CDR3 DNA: TGTGCCAGCAGGGGAGACAGGGGTCCTCTGTACGAGCAGTACTTC
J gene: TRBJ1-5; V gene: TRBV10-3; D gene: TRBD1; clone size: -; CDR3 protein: CAISESTTGGNQPQHF; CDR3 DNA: TGTGCCATCAGTGAGTCGACTACAGGGGGCAATCAGCCCCAGCATTTT
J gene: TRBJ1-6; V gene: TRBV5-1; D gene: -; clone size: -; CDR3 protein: CASRKDTNSPLHF; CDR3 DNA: TGCGCCAGCAGAAAGGACACCAATTCACCCCTCCACTTT
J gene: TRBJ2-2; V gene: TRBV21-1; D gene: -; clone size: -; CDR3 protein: CASSKEGSSRKDTGELFF; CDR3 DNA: TGTGCCAGCAGCAAAGAGGGCTCTAGCCGGAAGGATACCGGGGAGCTGTTTTTT
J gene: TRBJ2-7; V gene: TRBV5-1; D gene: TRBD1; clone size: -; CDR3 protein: CASSLAQGADEQYF; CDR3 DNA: TGCGCCAGCAGCTTGGCCCAGGGGGCCGACGAGCAGTACTTC
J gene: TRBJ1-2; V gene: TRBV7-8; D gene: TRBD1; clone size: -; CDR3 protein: CASSILDRAGGYTF; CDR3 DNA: TGTGCCAGCAGCATCCTGGACAGGGCGGGGGGCTACACCTTC
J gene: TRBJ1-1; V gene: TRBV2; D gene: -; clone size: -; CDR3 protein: CASTDSPTRNTEAFF; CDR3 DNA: TGTGCCAGCACCGACAGTCCCACCAGGAACACTGAAGCTTTCTTT
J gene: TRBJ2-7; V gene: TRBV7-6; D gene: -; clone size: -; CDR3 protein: CASSLGAQGLEQYF; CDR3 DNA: TGTGCCAGCAGCTTAGGTGCGCAGGGGCTCGAGCAGTACTTC
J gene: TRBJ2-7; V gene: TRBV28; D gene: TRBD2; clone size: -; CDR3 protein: CASSWTGVLAGVAGEQYF; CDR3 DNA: TGTGCCAGCAGTTGGACAGGGGTACTAGCGGGAGTCGCAGGAGAGCAGTACTTC
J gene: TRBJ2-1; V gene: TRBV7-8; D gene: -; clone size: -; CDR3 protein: CASSLQSGSEQFF; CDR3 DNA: TGTGCCAGCAGCTTACAGTCTGGGAGTGAGCAGTTCTTC
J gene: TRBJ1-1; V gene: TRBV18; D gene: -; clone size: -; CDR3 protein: CASSPWGVEAFF; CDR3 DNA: TGTGCCAGCTCACCATGGGGGGTGGAGGCTTTCTTT
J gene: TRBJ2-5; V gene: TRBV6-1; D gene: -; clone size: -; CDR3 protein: CASSENGRQQETQYF; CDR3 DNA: TGTGCCAGCAGTGAAAATGGGAGGCAGCAAGAGACCCAGTACTTC
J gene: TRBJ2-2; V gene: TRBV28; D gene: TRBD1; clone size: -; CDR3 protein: CASSYGQGWTGELFF; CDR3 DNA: TGTGCCAGCAGTTACGGACAGGGGTGGACCGGGGAGCTGTTTTTT
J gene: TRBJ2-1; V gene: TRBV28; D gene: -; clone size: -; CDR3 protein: CASSLSGTRRSYNEQFF; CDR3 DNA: TGTGCCAGCAGTTTAAGCGGGACACGCCGCTCCTACAATGAGCAGTTCTTC
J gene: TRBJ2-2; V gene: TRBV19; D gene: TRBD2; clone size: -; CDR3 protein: CASSEGLAAPGTGELFF; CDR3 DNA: TGTGCCAGTTCTGAGGGACTAGCGGCCCCGGGCACCGGGGAGCTGTTTTTT
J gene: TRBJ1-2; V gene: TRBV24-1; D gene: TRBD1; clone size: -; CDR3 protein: CATRDRGDGTGGYTF; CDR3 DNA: TGTGCCACCAGGGACAGGGGAGATGGTACAGGGGGCTACACCTTC
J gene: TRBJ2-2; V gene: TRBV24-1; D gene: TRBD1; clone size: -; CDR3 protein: CATSAGGLDTGELFF; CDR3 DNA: TGTGCCACCAGTGCAGGGGGCCTAGACACCGGGGAGCTGTTTTTT
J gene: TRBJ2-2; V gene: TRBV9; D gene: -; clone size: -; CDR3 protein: CASSVDTGTGELFF; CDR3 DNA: TGTGCCAGCAGCGTAGATACAGGCACCGGGGAGCTGTTTTTT
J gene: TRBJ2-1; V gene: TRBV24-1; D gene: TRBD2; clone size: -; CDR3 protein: CATSDRGSENEQFF; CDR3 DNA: TGTGCCACCAGTGATCGCGGGAGCGAAAATGAGCAGTTCTTC
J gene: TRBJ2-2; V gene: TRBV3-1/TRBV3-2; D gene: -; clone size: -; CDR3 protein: CASSQVSAGELFF; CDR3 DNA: TGTGCCAGCAGCCAAGTCTCTGCCGGGGAGCTGTTTTTT
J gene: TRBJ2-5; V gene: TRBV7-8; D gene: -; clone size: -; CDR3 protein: CASSFAGFETQYF; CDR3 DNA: TGTGCCAGCAGCTTCGCGGGGTTTGAGACCCAGTACTTC